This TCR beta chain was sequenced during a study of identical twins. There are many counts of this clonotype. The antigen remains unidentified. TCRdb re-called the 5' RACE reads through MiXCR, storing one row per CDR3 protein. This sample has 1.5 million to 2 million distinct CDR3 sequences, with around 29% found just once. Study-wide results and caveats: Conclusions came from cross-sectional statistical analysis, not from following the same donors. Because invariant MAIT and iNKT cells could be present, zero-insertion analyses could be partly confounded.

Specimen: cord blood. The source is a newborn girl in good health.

The CDR3 DNA reads as TGTGCCAGCAGTGGACAGGGGGGATACGAGCAGTACTTC. It encodes CASSGQGGYEQYF. This chain links TRBV28 with TRBJ2-7; TRBD1 agrees at 10 bases. V gave up 5 bases and J gave up 4 bases; unmatched junction bases: 2. The CDR3 consists of 13 residues. The germline V gene encodes CDR1 MDHEN and CDR2 SYDVKM.